This TCR beta chain stems from a study of CD8 T cells in ankylosing spondylitis. This CDR3 region has 15 residues. After removal of 6 bases from V and 8 bases from J, the junction contained 12 bases not matched to a gene. Germline CDR1 and CDR2: MNHEY and SMNVEV (reference sequence). Library preparation for TCR beta used quantitative 5'-RACE with molecular barcodes. TCRdb reprocessed the 5' RACE reads via MiXCR and lists one record per CDR3 protein. Counted here are about 140,000 distinct CDR3 sequences, 7.5% to 9.5% occurring once; the ten biggest clones make up roughly 7.2%. This clonotype was found a few times. The antigen is unknown. Notes on the study in general: Reportedly, disease-linked clones are significantly enriched in ankylosing spondylitis patients' matched synovial fluid.

This sequence joins TRBV27 and TRBJ2-3; 9 bases align to TRBD1. Sequenced material: synovial fluid, either unsorted or a sorted T cell fraction (not recorded which). The source is a male donor with ankylosing spondylitis. The DNA of the CDR3 is TGTGCCAGCAGGCCCCCCGGGACAGGGAGCGGTACGCAGTATTTT. This encodes CASRPPGTGSGTQYF.